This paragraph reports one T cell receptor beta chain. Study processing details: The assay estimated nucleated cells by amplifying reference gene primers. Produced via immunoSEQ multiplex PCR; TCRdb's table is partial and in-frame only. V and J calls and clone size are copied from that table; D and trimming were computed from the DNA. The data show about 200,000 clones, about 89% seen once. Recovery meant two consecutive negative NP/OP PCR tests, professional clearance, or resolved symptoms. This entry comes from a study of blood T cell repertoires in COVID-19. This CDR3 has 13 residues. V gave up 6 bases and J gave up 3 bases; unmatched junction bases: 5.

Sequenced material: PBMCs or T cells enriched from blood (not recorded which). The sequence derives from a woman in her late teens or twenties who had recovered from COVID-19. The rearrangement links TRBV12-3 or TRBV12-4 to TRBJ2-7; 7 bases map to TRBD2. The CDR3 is CASRAGGYYEQYF. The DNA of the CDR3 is TGTGCCAGCAGGGCCGGGGGGTACTACGAGCAGTACTTC.